This T cell receptor (beta chain) originates from a study of technical replicates of blood from a handful of donors. This CDR3 region has 15 residues. V lost 0 bases and J 0 bases, leaving 7 bases between the germline ends. Germline loops: CDR1 SGDLS, CDR2 YYNGEE. Sequencing used immunoSEQ multiplex PCR; TCRdb keeps in-frame clones, though not all of them. Here the sample spans approximately 95,000 clones, approximately 95% being singletons. Source material: T cells isolated from PBMCs. This receptor was identified in a human donor in good health. The J gene is TRBJ1-3, the V gene TRBV9; D unclear. CDR3 residues: CASSVGLYSGNTIYF. CDR3 in DNA: TGTGCCAGCAGCGTAGGTCTTTACTCTGGAAACACCATATATTTT.